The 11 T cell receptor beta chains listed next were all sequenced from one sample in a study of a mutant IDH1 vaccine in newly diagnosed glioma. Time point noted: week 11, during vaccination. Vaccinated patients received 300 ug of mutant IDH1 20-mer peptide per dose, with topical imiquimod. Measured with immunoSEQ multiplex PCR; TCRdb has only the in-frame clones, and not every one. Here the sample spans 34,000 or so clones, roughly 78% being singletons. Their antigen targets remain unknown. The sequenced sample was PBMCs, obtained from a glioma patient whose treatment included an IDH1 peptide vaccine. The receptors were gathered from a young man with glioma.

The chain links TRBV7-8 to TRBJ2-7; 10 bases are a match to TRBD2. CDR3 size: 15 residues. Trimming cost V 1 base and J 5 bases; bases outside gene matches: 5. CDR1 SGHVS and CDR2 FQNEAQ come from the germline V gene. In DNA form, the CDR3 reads TGTGCCAGCAGCTTAGGACTAGCGGGTGCCGACGAGCAGTACTTC. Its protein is CASSLGLAGADEQYF. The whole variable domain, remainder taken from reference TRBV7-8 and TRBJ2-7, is GAGVSQSPRYKVAKRGQDVALRCDPISGHVSLFWYQQALGQGPEFLTYFQNEAQLDKSGLPSDRFFAERPEGSVSTLKIQRTQQEDSAVYLCASSLGLAGADEQYFGPGTRLTVT.

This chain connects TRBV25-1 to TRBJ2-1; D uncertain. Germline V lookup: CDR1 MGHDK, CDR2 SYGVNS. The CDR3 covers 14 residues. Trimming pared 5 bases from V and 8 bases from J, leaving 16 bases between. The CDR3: CASSPQAGTDEQFF. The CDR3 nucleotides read TGTGCCAGCAGTCCCCAAGCAGGAACGGATGAGCAGTTCTTC. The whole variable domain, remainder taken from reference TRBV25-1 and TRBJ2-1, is EADIYQTPRYLVIGTGKKITLECSQTMGHDKMYWYQQDPGMELHLIHYSYGVNSTEKGDLSSESTVSRIRTEHFPLTLESARPSHTSQYLCASSPQAGTDEQFFGPGTRLTVL.

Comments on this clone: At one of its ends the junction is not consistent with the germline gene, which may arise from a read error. The CDR3 region is CASSKDRYYGYTF. CDR3 DNA: TGTGCCAGCAGCAAAGACAGATACTATGGCTACACCTTC. J is TRBJ1-2 and V is TRBV4-2, with a weak D call TRBD1 (5 bases). CDR1 and CDR2 from the germline V gene are LGHNA and YNFKEQ. This CDR3 is 13 amino acids long.

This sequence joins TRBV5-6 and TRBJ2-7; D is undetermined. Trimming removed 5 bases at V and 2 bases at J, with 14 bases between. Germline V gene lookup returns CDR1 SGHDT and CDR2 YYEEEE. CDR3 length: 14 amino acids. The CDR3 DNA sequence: TGTGCCAGCAGATCAGGACCTCTAACCTACGAGCAGTACTTC. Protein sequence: CASRSGPLTYEQYF.

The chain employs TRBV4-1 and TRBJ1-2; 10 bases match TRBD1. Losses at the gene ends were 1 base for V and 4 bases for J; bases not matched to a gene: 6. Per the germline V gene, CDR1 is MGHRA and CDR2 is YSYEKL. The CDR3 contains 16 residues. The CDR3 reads CASSQGRGQGTYGYTF. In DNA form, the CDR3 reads TGCGCCAGCAGCCAAGGAAGGGGACAGGGGACCTATGGCTACACCTTC.

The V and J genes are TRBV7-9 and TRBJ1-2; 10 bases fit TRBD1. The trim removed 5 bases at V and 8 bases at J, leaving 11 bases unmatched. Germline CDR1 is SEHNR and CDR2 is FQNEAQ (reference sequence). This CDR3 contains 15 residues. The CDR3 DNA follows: TGTGCCAGCAGCCCATCCGGGACAGGGGCCTACGGCTACACCTTC. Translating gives CASSPSGTGAYGYTF.

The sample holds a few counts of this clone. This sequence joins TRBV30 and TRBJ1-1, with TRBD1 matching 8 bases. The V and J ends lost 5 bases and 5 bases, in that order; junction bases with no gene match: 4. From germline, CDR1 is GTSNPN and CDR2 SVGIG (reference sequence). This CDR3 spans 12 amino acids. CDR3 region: CAWGQGGTEAFF. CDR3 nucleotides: TGTGCCTGGGGACAGGGTGGAACTGAAGCTTTCTTT.

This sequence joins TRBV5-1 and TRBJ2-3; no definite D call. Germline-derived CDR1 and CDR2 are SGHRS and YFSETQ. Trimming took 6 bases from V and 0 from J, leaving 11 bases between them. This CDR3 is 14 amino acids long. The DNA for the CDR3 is TGCGCCAGCACAGGTTTGACTAGCACAGATACGCAGTATTTT. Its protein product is CASTGLTSTDTQYF.

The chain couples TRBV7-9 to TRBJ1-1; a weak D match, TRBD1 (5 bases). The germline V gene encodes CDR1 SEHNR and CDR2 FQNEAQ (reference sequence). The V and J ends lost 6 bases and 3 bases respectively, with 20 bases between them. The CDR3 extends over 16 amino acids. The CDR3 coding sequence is TGTGCCAGCAGAAACTCTCCGGCAGGGCCGTACACTGAAGCTTTCTTT. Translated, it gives CASRNSPAGPYTEAFF. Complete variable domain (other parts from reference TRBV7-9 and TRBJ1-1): DTGVSQNPRHKITKRGQNVTFRCDPISEHNRLYWYRQTLGQGPEFLTYFQNEAQLEKSRLLSDRFSAERPKGSFSTLEIQRTEQGDSAMYLCASRNSPAGPYTEAFFGQGTRLTVV.

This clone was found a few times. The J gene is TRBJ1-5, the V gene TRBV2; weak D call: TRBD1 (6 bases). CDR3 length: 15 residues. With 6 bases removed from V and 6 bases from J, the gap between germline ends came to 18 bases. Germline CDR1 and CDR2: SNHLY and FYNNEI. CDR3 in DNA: TGTGCCAGCAGGGCGGGACAAACAAGTGGTCAGCCCCAGCATTTT. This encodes CASRAGQTSGQPQHF.

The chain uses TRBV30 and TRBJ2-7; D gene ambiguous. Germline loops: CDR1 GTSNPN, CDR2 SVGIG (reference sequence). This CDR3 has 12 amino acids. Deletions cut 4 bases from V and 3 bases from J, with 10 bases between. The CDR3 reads CAWNNGRYEQYF. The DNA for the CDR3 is TGTGCCTGGAATAACGGGCGCTACGAGCAGTACTTC.